Listed below are T cell receptor beta chains from one sample, sequenced in a study of shared clonotypes between healthy human individuals. Measured with immunoSEQ multiplex PCR; TCRdb has only the in-frame clones, and not every one. The sample has approximately 2.3 million clones; 85% to 95% are singletons. Sequencing input: naive CD4+ T cells from PBMCs. The receptors derive from a man aged 18 to 30 in good health. Some clones in this sample may be carry-over from other donors' samples. The CDR3 runs from the conserved cysteine through the conserved F or W. Size values are once, few and many counts, or a class for expanded clones, and some rows have none.

j_gene: TRBJ2-4; abundance: -; v_gene: TRBV5-4; CDR3aa: CASSLDRGRDIQYF
j_gene: TRBJ2-3; abundance: -; v_gene: TRBV19; CDR3aa: CASRAGDRGTDTQYF
j_gene: TRBJ2-1; abundance: -; v_gene: TRBV14; CDR3aa: CASSRLAGGFNEQFF
j_gene: TRBJ2-5; abundance: -; v_gene: TRBV29-1; CDR3aa: CSVVKGIQETQYF
j_gene: TRBJ1-2; abundance: -; v_gene: TRBV6-1; CDR3aa: CASSEALDKGGVYGYTF
j_gene: TRBJ2-2; abundance: -; v_gene: TRBV5-1; CDR3aa: CASSRLAGPNTGELFF
j_gene: TRBJ2-3; abundance: -; v_gene: TRBV7-9; CDR3aa: CASSRDAKREQYF
j_gene: TRBJ2-1; abundance: -; v_gene: TRBV25-1; CDR3aa: CASSDRGTSGRAEQFF
j_gene: TRBJ2-3; abundance: -; v_gene: TRBV7-2; CDR3aa: CASSLAWGTDTQYF
j_gene: TRBJ1-1; abundance: -; v_gene: TRBV14; CDR3aa: CASSPLGRGTEAFF
j_gene: TRBJ2-5; abundance: -; v_gene: TRBV28; CDR3aa: CASSLPGTSGETQYF
j_gene: TRBJ2-1; abundance: once; v_gene: TRBV23-1; CDR3aa: CASSKLAGGDNEQFF
j_gene: TRBJ2-3; abundance: once; v_gene: TRBV6-5; CDR3aa: CASRDFQKIDTQYF
j_gene: TRBJ1-5; abundance: -; v_gene: TRBV7-9; CDR3aa: CASRPLSNQPQHF
j_gene: TRBJ2-7; abundance: -; v_gene: TRBV28; CDR3aa: CASSPDIYEQYF
j_gene: TRBJ1-4; abundance: -; v_gene: TRBV5-6; CDR3aa: CASSLAGYATNEKLFF
j_gene: TRBJ2-5; abundance: -; v_gene: TRBV5-1; CDR3aa: CASSLQPTGGSVETQYF
j_gene: TRBJ1-5; abundance: few; v_gene: TRBV9; CDR3aa: CASSVGGVINQPQHF
j_gene: TRBJ2-7; abundance: -; v_gene: TRBV6-1; CDR3aa: CASSEGGVPLYEQYF
j_gene: TRBJ2-7; abundance: once; v_gene: TRBV6-6; CDR3aa: CASRPRVGQSYEQYF
j_gene: TRBJ2-2; abundance: -; v_gene: TRBV6-5; CDR3aa: CASTRAGGNTGELFF
j_gene: TRBJ1-5; abundance: -; v_gene: TRBV30; CDR3aa: CAWSSSRDRASNQPQHF
j_gene: TRBJ2-7; abundance: -; v_gene: TRBV18; CDR3aa: CASSPSGLLYEQYF
j_gene: TRBJ2-5; abundance: once; v_gene: TRBV4-1; CDR3aa: CASSLTQGQGLETQYF
j_gene: TRBJ2-2; abundance: -; v_gene: TRBV19; CDR3aa: CASSIPRSANTGELFF
j_gene: TRBJ2-1; abundance: -; v_gene: TRBV7-9; CDR3aa: CASSLPRGGAGNEQFF
j_gene: TRBJ2-1; abundance: -; v_gene: TRBV7-3; CDR3aa: CASSYESSVYNEQFF
j_gene: TRBJ1-1; abundance: -; v_gene: TRBV7-2; CDR3aa: CASSLSLNTEAFF
j_gene: TRBJ2-1; abundance: -; v_gene: TRBV9; CDR3aa: CASSGTSGAYNEQFF
j_gene: TRBJ2-3; abundance: -; v_gene: TRBV7-2; CDR3aa: CASSPLERGVDTQYF
j_gene: TRBJ2-7; abundance: -; v_gene: TRBV19; CDR3aa: CASSIAGEQYF